One sample yielded the 7 T cell receptor beta chains listed below, sequenced in a study of blood T cell repertoires in COVID-19. Assay: immunoSEQ multiplex PCR; the TCRdb copy retains only in-frame clones and omits some. The table has roughly 97,000 clones, roughly nine tenths seen once. The sequenced sample was peripheral blood. Receptors originate from a human donor in a cohort sampled during active COVID-19.

The V call is TRBV23-1, the J call TRBJ2-2; TRBD2 agrees at 12 bases. TRBV23-1 is known as an ORF, though its function is uncertain. Trimming took 10 bases from V and 6 from J; bases not matched to a gene: 27. The CDR3 runs to 21 residues. The CDR3 here is CAIRGYLAGGPDAVRAGELFF. The CDR3 region has the DNA TGCGCCATCCGGGGGTACCTAGCGGGAGGGCCCGACGCGGTGCGCGCCGGGGAGCTGTTTTTT.

This clone was detected once. The chain uses TRBV4-1 and TRBJ2-3, with D maybe TRBD2 (6 bases). V shed 1 base and J shed 3 bases, with 11 bases lying between them. The CDR3 runs 15 residues. Germline values: CDR1 MGHRA, CDR2 YSYEKL. The CDR3 reads CASSQVRERTDTQYF. In DNA form, the CDR3 reads TGCGCCAGCAGCCAAGTACGGGAGAGGACAGATACGCAGTATTTT.

This chain joins TRBV4-3 and TRBJ2-1, with TRBD2 identical over 8 bases. The germline V gene encodes CDR1 LGHNA and CDR2 YSLEER. This CDR3 region has 14 residues. After removal of 0 bases from V and 6 bases from J, the junction contained 1 base not matched to a gene. The CDR3 nucleotides are TGCGCCAGCAGCCAAGATGGACTAGCCAATGAGCAGTTCTTC. As protein: CASSQDGLANEQFF.

The rearrangement uses TRBV5-4 and TRBJ1-2; D is unresolved. Germline values: CDR1 SGHNT, CDR2 YYREEE (reference sequence). The ends were cut back, 2 bases at V and 8 bases at J, with 13 bases in the middle. This CDR3 is built from 13 residues. The chain's CDR3 is CASSFLREAGYTF. The DNA of the CDR3 is TGTGCCAGCAGCTTTCTTCGGGAGGCAGGCTACACCTTC.

The count of this clone is one. The chain joins TRBV7-9 to TRBJ1-2; 8 bases align to TRBD1. Germline assignment: CDR1 SEHNR and CDR2 FQNEAQ (reference sequence). The CDR3 is made up of 15 amino acids. J was trimmed by 3 bases and V by 8 bases; bases with no gene match: 11. CDR3 protein: CASPSDREVYYGYTF. The CDR3 bases are TGTGCCAGCCCCTCGGACAGGGAGGTTTACTATGGCTACACCTTC.

The genes are TRBV6-2 or TRBV6-3 and TRBJ1-5, with D maybe TRBD1 (6 bases). CDR3 length equals 14 residues. Trimming cost V 6 bases and J 4 bases, with 13 bases left between them. Germline lookup yields CDR1 MNHEY and CDR2 SVGEGT. CDR3 region: CASSWTATNQPQHF. CDR3 sequence (DNA): TGTGCCAGCAGCTGGACAGCAACTAATCAGCCCCAGCATTTT.

The rearrangement uses TRBV9 and TRBJ2-1, with 9 bases fitting TRBD1. This CDR3 comprises 14 residues. V dropped 0 bases and J dropped 7; count of bases not matched to a gene: 2. The germline CDR1 and CDR2 sequences are SGDLS and YYNGEE. CDR3 bases: TGTGCCAGCAGCGTAGGTGGACAGGGGAATGAGCAGTTCTTC. Its protein is CASSVGGQGNEQFF.